This T cell receptor beta chain stems from a study of blood T cell repertoires in COVID-19. Study-level background: Acute-phase and convalescent COVID-19 samples originated in the United States, Italy and Spain. Sources were T cells, B-cell-depleted T cells, or PBMCs; the material itself was cDNA or gDNA.

Trimming removed 0 bases at V and 4 bases at J, with 6 bases between. Germline V gene data show CDR1 as SGHRS and CDR2 as YFSETQ. This CDR3 spans 13 amino acids. As processed by the authors: The assay estimated nucleated cells by amplifying reference gene primers. TCRdb's table, derived via immunoSEQ multiplex PCR, lists solely in-frame clones and lacks some. Clonal size and the V and J genes are those of that table, whereas D and trimming came from the DNA. The table has under 300,000 clones, roughly 89% seen once; the top ten hold roughly 2.3%. The V gene is TRBV5-1, the J gene TRBJ2-3; D not certain. The sample consisted of peripheral blood. This clonotype was sampled from a middle-aged man with acute or convalescent COVID-19. The CDR3 sequence: CASSLGSPDTQYF. The CDR3 DNA sequence: TGCGCCAGCAGCTTGGGTAGCCCAGATACGCAGTATTTT.